This T cell receptor (beta chain) was identified during a study of blood T cell repertoires in COVID-19. The V end was cut by 4 bases, the J end by 6 bases, with 12 bases between. The CDR3 length is 13 residues. The germline gives CDR1 MNHNS, CDR2 SASEGT. The table came from immunoSEQ multiplex PCR; TCRdb's copy has only in-frame clones and leaves some out. Among some 100,000 clones listed, nearly 85% were seen once. This clone is a singleton in its sample. This chain joins TRBV6-1 and TRBJ1-2; D unresolved. This TCR was sampled from a woman between 50 and 59 years old with acute or convalescent COVID-19. Sequenced sample: peripheral blood. Written as DNA, the CDR3 is TGTGCCAGCAGTGTCACCCCGCGTAATGGCTACACCTTC. It yields the protein CASSVTPRNGYTF.